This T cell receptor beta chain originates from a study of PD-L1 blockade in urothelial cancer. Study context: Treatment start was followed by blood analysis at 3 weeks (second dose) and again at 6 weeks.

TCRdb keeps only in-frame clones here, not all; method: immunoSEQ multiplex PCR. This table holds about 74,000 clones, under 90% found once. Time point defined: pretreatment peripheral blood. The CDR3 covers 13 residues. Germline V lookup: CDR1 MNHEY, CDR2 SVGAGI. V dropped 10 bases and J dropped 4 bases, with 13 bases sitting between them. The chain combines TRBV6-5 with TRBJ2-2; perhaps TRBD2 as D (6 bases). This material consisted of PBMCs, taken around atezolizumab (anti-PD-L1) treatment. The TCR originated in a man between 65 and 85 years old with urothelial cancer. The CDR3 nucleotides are TGTGCCACAACACGGGGAGGCACCGGGGAGCTGTTTTTT. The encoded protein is CATTRGGTGELFF.